This entry lists 21 T cell receptor beta chains sequenced from one sample in a study of OX40 agonist ivuxolimab in advanced cancers. Generated by immunoSEQ multiplex PCR, the TCRdb table keeps only in-frame clones and is missing some. The table lists roughly 97,000 clones, approximately 90% of them singletons. Sequencing used CD4+ or CD8+ T cells sorted from blood, obtained in a trial of the OX40 agonist ivuxolimab. Every receptor here comes from an adult with an advanced solid tumor such as melanoma, head and neck, liver or kidney cancer.

This chain links TRBV21-1 with TRBJ1-4; the table names TRBD1, a call not compared with the DNA. TRBV21-1 is listed as a pseudogene. The CDR3 consists of 14 residues. CDR3 in amino acids: CATKTGQSSEKLFF. The DNA for the CDR3 is TGTGCCACAAAGACGGGACAAAGCTCCGAAAAACTGTTTTTT.

The CDR3 loop is CASSLPPGTSGLTGTQYF. In nucleotides, the CDR3 is TGTGCCAGCAGTTTACCGCCCGGGACTAGCGGGCTCACGGGGACCCAGTACTTC. This chain links TRBV28 with TRBJ2-5; 12 bases line up with TRBD2. Germline V gene lookup returns CDR1 MDHEN and CDR2 SYDVKM. The CDR3 contains 18 residues. J gave up 7 bases and V 2 bases, and 14 bases lay outside the gene matches.

The V and J genes are TRBV10-3 and TRBJ2-3; weak D call: TRBD2 (7 bases). CDR3 length: 16 residues. The germline V gene encodes CDR1 ENHRY and CDR2 SYGVKD. Trimming took off 1 base at V and 0 bases at J, with 11 bases between the two ends. The DNA for the CDR3 is TGTGCCATCAGTGAGTTGGGGGGGGCTAGCACAGATACGCAGTATTTT. This gives the protein CAISELGGASTDTQYF.

This clone was found once. This chain links TRBV30 with TRBJ2-7; the D is unclear. This CDR3 is 11 amino acids long. V was cut by 0 bases and J by 7 bases, with 7 bases left in between. Germline V gene data show CDR1 as GTSNPN and CDR2 as SVGIG (reference sequence). The CDR3 region has the DNA TGTGCCTGGAGTGTAAATGTGGAGCAGTACTTC. Residues: CAWSVNVEQYF.

CDR3 in amino acids: CASSKTPGDTIYF. The CDR3 nucleotides read TGTGCCAGCTCCAAGACACCGGGAGACACCATATATTTT. This rearrangement joins TRBV11-3 to TRBJ1-3; D is undetermined. The CDR3 is made up of 13 amino acids. Germline V lookup: CDR1 SGHNT, CDR2 YENEEA. Trimming took off 8 bases at V and 8 bases at J, with 16 bases between the two ends. Complete variable domain (other parts from reference TRBV11-3 and TRBJ1-3): EAGVVQSPRYKIIEKKQPVAFWCNPISGHNTLYWYLQNLGQGPELLIRYENEEAVDDSQLPKDRFSAERLKGVDSTLKIQPAELGDSAVYLCASSKTPGDTIYFGEGSWLTVV.

This clone was seen once. The chain joins TRBV7-2 to TRBJ1-2, with TRBD1 matching 11 bases. Trimming cost V 5 bases and J 7 bases; bases outside gene matches: 9. Looked up from germline, CDR1 is SGHTA and CDR2 is FQGNSA. The CDR3 covers 15 residues. CDR3 loop: CASSPGQGGVGGYTF. CDR3 DNA sequence: TGTGCCAGCAGCCCGGGACAGGGGGGAGTCGGTGGCTACACCTTC.

The V and J genes are TRBV28 and TRBJ1-4, with D perhaps matching TRBD1 (5 bases). V was shortened by 4 bases and J by 8 bases, with 11 bases between the two germline ends. CDR1 and CDR2 from the germline V gene are MDHEN and SYDVKM. CDR3 length: 13 residues. CDR3 protein: CASSWGGREKLFF. The CDR3, as DNA: TGTGCCAGCAGTTGGGGGGGAAGGGAAAAACTGTTTTTT.

This chain connects TRBV28 to TRBJ1-5, with D unresolved. Germline CDR1 reads MDHEN; CDR2 reads SYDVKM. The CDR3 sequence is 12 residues long. V was shortened by 5 bases and J by 11 bases, with 13 bases between the two germline ends. CDR3 sequence reads: CASSPPQWAQHF. CDR3 DNA: TGTGCCAGCAGTCCCCCCCAATGGGCCCAGCATTTT.

The gene calls are TRBV2 and TRBJ1-2; D remains unclear. This CDR3 has 13 amino acids. Germline loops: CDR1 SNHLY, CDR2 FYNNEI. Trimming removed 6 bases from V and 5 bases from J, with 13 bases in between. The CDR3 region is CASRVGGAYGYTF. The DNA of the CDR3 is TGTGCCAGCAGAGTCGGAGGCGCGTATGGCTACACCTTC. Together with reference TRBV2 and TRBJ1-2, the CDR3 gives the full variable domain: EPEVTQTPSHQVTQMGQEVILRCVPISNHLYFYWYRQILGQKVEFLVSFYNNEISEKSEIFDDQFSVERPDGSNFTLKIRSTKLEDSAMYFCASRVGGAYGYTFGSGTRLTVV.

The J gene is TRBJ2-1, the V gene TRBV5-4; 12 bases are shared with TRBD1. Trimming cost V 4 bases and J 15 bases; bases outside gene matches: 14. CDR1 is SGHNT, CDR2 YYREEE, per germline (reference sequence). CDR3 length: 15 residues. The CDR3 DNA reads TGTGCCAGCAGCCGATCCGGGACAGGGGGCCTTGATCCGTTCTTC. As protein: CASSRSGTGGLDPFF.

This clone was found a few times. The V gene is TRBV7-2, the J gene TRBJ2-7; tentatively, D is TRBD2 (5 bases). This CDR3 is 14 amino acids long. V dropped 0 bases and J dropped 2 bases, with 8 bases sitting between them. Germline V gene sequence: CDR1 SGHTA, CDR2 FQGNSA. CDR3 nucleotide sequence: TGTGCCAGCAGCTTAGCGGGAGCAACCTACGAGCAGTACTTC. Translated, it gives CASSLAGATYEQYF.

This rearrangement joins TRBV6-6 to TRBJ2-2; perhaps D is TRBD1 or TRBD2 (5 bases each). The CDR3 has 15 residues. From germline, CDR1 is MNHNY and CDR2 SVGAGI (reference sequence). V was cut by 2 bases and J by 5 bases, with 12 bases left in between. CDR3 nucleotides: TGTGCCAGCAGTTACCCGGAGAGGGGAACCGGGGAGCTGTTTTTT. This gives the protein CASSYPERGTGELFF.

The CDR3 is CASGLDRQETQYF. The CDR3 bases are TGTGCTAGTGGTTTGGACAGGCAAGAGACCCAGTACTTC. The chain employs TRBV12-5 and TRBJ2-5; tentative D call: TRBD1 (5 bases). Germline-derived CDR1 and CDR2 are LGHNT and FRNRAP. Trimming took 1 base from V and 2 from J, leaving 5 bases between them. The CDR3 has 13 residues.

A remark on this clone: Germline and junction disagree at one end, which may indicate a read error. The CDR3 sequence: CASSVNRDTGELFF. CDR3 coding DNA: TGTGCTAGCAGCGTTAATAGGGACACCGGGGAGCTGTTTTTT. This chain connects TRBV7-7 to TRBJ2-2, with unresolved D. The germline CDR1 and CDR2 sequences are SSHAT and FNYEAQ (reference sequence). The CDR3 length is 14 residues. Looking up the rest from reference TRBV7-7 and TRBJ2-2 gives the full variable domain: GAGVSQSPRYKVTKRGQDVTLRCDPISSHATLYWYQQALGQGPEFLTYFNYEAQPDKSGLPSDRFSAERPEGSISTLTIQRTEQRDSAMYRCASSVNRDTGELFFGEGSRLTVL.

The chain links TRBV19 to TRBJ1-2, with 8 bases aligning to TRBD1. The J segment lost 7 bases and the V segment lost 5 bases, leaving 9 bases of the junction unmatched. The CDR3 is made up of 14 amino acids. Germline V CDR1 and CDR2: LNHDA, SQIVND (reference sequence). The CDR3 DNA follows: TGTGCCAGTAGTCCTCAGACAGGGGAAGGTGGCTACACCTTC. It yields the protein CASSPQTGEGGYTF.

In this sample, this clone turned up a few times. The chain joins TRBV19 to TRBJ2-3; no clear D gene. Looked up from germline, CDR1 is LNHDA and CDR2 is SQIVND (reference sequence). The CDR3 is 13 amino acids. The germline V and J ends were trimmed by 7 bases and 0 bases, with 8 bases remaining between them. The DNA of the CDR3 is TGTGCCAGTAAGGCTCCTAGCACAGATACGCAGTATTTT. It translates to CASKAPSTDTQYF.

The chain combines TRBV6-1 with TRBJ1-1; TRBD1 matches 11 bases. V trimming: 8 bases; J trimming: 9 bases; junction bases outside the gene matches: 8. The CDR3 is 13 amino acids. CDR1 and CDR2 from the germline V gene are MNHNS and SASEGT. CDR3 loop: CASENWDRGKAFF. As DNA, the CDR3 is TGTGCCAGCGAAAATTGGGACAGGGGGAAAGCTTTCTTT.

The V and J genes are TRBV5-4 and TRBJ2-1, with 11 bases identical to TRBD1. CDR1 and CDR2 (germline): SGHNT, YYREEE (reference sequence). The ends lost 4 bases at V and 1 base at J; junction bases unmatched: 4. This CDR3 comprises 16 residues. In DNA form, the CDR3 reads TGTGCCAGCAGCCTGGGACAGGGGGGATCCTACAATGAGCAGTTCTTC. As protein: CASSLGQGGSYNEQFF.

The chain has TRBV7-9 and TRBJ2-5; D is uncertain. Trimming took off 3 bases at V and 5 bases at J, with 10 bases between the two ends. The CDR3 length is 13 residues. CDR1 is SEHNR and CDR2 is FQNEAQ in the germline V gene (reference sequence). The CDR3 bases are TGTGCCAGCAGCTTCTCCCGTTACGAGACCCAGTACTTC. It codes for CASSFSRYETQYF.

The J gene is TRBJ2-7, the V gene TRBV28; D tentatively fits TRBD1 or TRBD2 (6 bases each). In germline, CDR1 is MDHEN, CDR2 SYDVKM. CDR3 length equals 15 residues. V lost 3 bases and J lost 4, with 16 bases in between. The CDR3 coding sequence is TGTGCCAGCAGTTTTGGACTACAGGGTGGGTACGAGCAGTACTTC. Translating it yields CASSFGLQGGYEQYF.

V gene TRBV30 combines with J gene TRBJ2-3; a weak D match, TRBD2 (6 bases). The CDR3 loop spans 15 amino acids. The germline gives CDR1 GTSNPN, CDR2 SVGIG (reference sequence). Trimming removed 1 base from V and 0 bases from J, with 11 bases in between. CDR3 DNA: TGTGCCTGGAGTGGGGGGACTGCGAGCACAGATACGCAGTATTTT. Protein: CAWSGGTASTDTQYF.